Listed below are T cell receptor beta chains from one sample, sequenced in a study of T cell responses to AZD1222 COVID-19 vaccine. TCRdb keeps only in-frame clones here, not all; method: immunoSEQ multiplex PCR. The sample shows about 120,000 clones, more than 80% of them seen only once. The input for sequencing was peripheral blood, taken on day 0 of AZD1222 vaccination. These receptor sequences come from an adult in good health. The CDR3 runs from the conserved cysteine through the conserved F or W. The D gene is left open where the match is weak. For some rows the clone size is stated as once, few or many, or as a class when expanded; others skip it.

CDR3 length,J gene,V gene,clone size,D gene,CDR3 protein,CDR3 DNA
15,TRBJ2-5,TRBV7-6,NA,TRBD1,CASSTQGASQETQYF,TGTGCCAGCAGCACTCAGGGGGCGTCTCAAGAGACCCAGTACTTC
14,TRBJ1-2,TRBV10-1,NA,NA,CARGEQPANYGYTF,TGCGCCAGGGGAGAACAGCCAGCTAACTATGGCTACACCTTC
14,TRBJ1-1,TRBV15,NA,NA,CATSRALGNTEAFF,TGTGCCACCAGCAGAGCTTTAGGGAACACTGAAGCTTTCTTT
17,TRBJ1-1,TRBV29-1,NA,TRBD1,CSVIDSGTGLSNTEAFF,TGCAGCGTAATCGATTCCGGGACAGGTCTATCGAACACTGAAGCTTTCTTT
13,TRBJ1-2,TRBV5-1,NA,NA,CASSLSSDYGYTF,TGCGCCAGCAGCTTGAGTTCGGATTATGGCTACACCTTC
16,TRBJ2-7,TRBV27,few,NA,CASSFAGSISSYEQYF,TGTGCCAGCAGTTTCGCAGGCTCCATTAGCTCCTACGAGCAGTACTTC
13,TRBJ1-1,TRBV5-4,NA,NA,CASRPDPNTEAFF,TGTGCCAGCAGACCCGACCCGAACACTGAAGCTTTCTTT
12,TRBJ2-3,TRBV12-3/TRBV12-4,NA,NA,CASSLGRDTQYF,TGTGCCAGCAGTTTGGGCAGAGATACGCAGTATTTT
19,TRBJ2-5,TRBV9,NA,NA,CASSARGGASGFTTETQYF,TGTGCCAGCAGCGCCAGAGGGGGGGCTAGCGGTTTTACTACCGAGACCCAGTACTTC
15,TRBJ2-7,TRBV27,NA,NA,CASSSPTDGIYEQYF,TGTGCCAGCAGTTCCCCTACGGACGGGATCTACGAGCAGTACTTC
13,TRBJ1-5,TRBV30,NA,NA,CAWNYRDGQPQHF,TGTGCCTGGAATTACAGGGATGGCCAGCCCCAGCATTTT
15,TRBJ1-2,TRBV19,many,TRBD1,CASRTTGASNYGYTF,TGTGCCAGTAGAACAACAGGGGCATCTAACTATGGCTACACCTTC
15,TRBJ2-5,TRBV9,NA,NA,CASSVSAQKLETQYF,TGTGCCAGCAGCGTCTCGGCACAAAAGTTAGAGACCCAGTACTTC
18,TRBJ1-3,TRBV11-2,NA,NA,CASSSRPGLSGGGNTIYF,TGTGCCAGCAGCTCTCGCCCCGGACTCTCTGGGGGTGGAAACACCATATATTTT
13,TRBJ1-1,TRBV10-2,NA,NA,CASRRRDYTEAFF,TGCGCCAGCAGACGGAGGGATTACACTGAAGCTTTCTTT
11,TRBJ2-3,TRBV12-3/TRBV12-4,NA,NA,CASSLADTQYF,TGTGCCAGCAGTTTAGCAGATACGCAGTATTTT
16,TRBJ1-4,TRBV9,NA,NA,CASSVGGRAQDEKLFF,TGTGCCAGCAGCGTGGGCGGCCGGGCCCAAGATGAAAAACTGTTTTTT
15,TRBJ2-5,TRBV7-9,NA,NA,CASSLGPGHKETQYF,TGTGCCAGCAGCTTAGGGCCTGGCCACAAAGAGACCCAGTACTTC
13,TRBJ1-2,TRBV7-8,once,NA,CASSPTTAGGYTF,TGTGCCAGCAGCCCCACAACCGCCGGTGGCTACACCTTC
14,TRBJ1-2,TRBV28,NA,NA,CASIRDPPNYGYTF,TGTGCCAGCATTCGGGATCCTCCTAACTATGGCTACACCTTC
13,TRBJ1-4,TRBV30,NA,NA,CAWSVRKYEKLFF,TGTGCCTGGAGTGTACGGAAATATGAAAAACTGTTTTTT
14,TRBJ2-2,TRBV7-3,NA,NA,CASSRDGDTGELFF,TGTGCCAGCAGTCGGGACGGTGACACCGGGGAGCTGTTTTTT
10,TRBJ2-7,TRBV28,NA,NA,CAIGRVGQYF,TGTGCCATTGGCCGGGTTGGGCAGTACTTC
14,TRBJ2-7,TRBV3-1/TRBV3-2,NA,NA,CASSQAGVPYEQYF,TGTGCCAGCAGCCAAGCGGGAGTACCCTACGAGCAGTACTTC
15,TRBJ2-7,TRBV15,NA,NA,CATRGGADKPYEQYF,TGTGCCACTCGGGGCGGAGCCGACAAACCCTACGAGCAGTACTTC
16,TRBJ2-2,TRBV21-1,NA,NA,CASSTPGPPDTGELFF,TGTGCCAGCAGCACCCCAGGACCTCCGGACACCGGGGAGCTGTTTTTT
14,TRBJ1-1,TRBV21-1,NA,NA,CASSKDRMNTEAFF,TGTGCCAGCAGCAAAGACAGGATGAACACTGAAGCTTTCTTT
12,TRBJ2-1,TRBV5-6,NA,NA,CASSPGTNEQFF,TGTGCCAGCAGCCCGGGGACTAATGAGCAGTTCTTC
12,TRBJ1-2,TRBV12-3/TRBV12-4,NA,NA,CASSLSSYGYTF,TGTGCCAGCAGTTTGTCCAGCTATGGCTACACCTTC
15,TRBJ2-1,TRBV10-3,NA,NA,CAISERDSFGNEQFF,TGTGCCATCAGTGAGCGGGACTCGTTTGGCAATGAGCAGTTCTTC
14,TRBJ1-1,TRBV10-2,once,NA,CASSENGLLNEAFF,TGCGCCAGCAGTGAAAATGGCCTCTTGAATGAAGCTTTCTTT
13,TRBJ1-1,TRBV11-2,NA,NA,CASSFPQGTEAFF,TGTGCCAGCAGCTTTCCACAGGGCACTGAAGCTTTCTTT
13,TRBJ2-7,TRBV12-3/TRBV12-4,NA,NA,CASGPGTSYEQYF,TGTGCCAGTGGGCCCGGGACCTCCTACGAGCAGTACTTC
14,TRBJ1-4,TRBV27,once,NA,CASGESGPREKLFF,TGTGCCAGCGGGGAATCTGGCCCCCGAGAAAAACTGTTTTTT
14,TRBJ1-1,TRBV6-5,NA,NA,CASSYSGLNTEAFF,TGTGCCAGCAGTTACTCCGGGTTGAACACTGAAGCTTTCTTT
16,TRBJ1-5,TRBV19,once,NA,CASSVGMWGEELPQHF,TGTGCCAGTAGTGTGGGTATGTGGGGGGAGGAACTGCCCCAGCATTTT
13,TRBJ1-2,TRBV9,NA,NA,CASSVDATYGYTF,TGTGCCAGCAGCGTAGATGCTACCTATGGCTACACCTTC
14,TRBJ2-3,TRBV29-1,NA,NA,CSGHSSSSTDTQYF,TGCAGCGGGCATAGCAGTTCTAGCACAGATACGCAGTATTTT
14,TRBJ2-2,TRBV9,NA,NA,CASSVDWLTGELFF,TGTGCCAGCAGCGTTGATTGGCTCACCGGGGAGCTGTTTTTT
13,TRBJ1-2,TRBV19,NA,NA,CASRISDSYGYTF,TGTGCCAGTAGGATTTCAGATAGCTATGGCTACACCTTC
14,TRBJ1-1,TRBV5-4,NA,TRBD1,CASSREDRGTEAFF,TGTGCCAGCAGCAGAGAGGACAGGGGGACTGAAGCTTTCTTT
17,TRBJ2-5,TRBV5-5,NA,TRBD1,CASSFGPGTGNQETQYF,TGTGCCAGCAGCTTTGGACCGGGGACAGGCAACCAAGAGACCCAGTACTTC
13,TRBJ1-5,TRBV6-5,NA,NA,CASREGVSQPQHF,TGTGCCAGCCGAGAGGGTGTGTCTCAGCCCCAGCATTTT
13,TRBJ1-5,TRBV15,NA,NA,CATSRSEIQPQHF,TGTGCCACCAGCAGATCCGAAATTCAGCCCCAGCATTTT
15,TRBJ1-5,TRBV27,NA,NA,CASSLSRYSNQPQHF,TGTGCCAGCAGTTTAAGCAGGTATAGCAATCAGCCCCAGCATTTT
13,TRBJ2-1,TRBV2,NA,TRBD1,CASCGTGGNEQFF,TGTGCCAGTTGCGGGACAGGCGGCAATGAGCAGTTCTTC
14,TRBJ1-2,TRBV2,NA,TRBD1,CASASGTGPYGYTF,TGTGCCAGCGCGTCCGGGACAGGGCCTTATGGCTACACCTTC
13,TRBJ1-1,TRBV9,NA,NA,CASSVALNTEAFF,TGTGCCAGCAGCGTAGCACTGAACACTGAAGCTTTCTTT
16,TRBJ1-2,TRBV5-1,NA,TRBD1,CASSFQTGDLNYGYTF,TGCGCCAGCAGCTTCCAGACAGGGGACTTAAACTATGGCTACACCTTC
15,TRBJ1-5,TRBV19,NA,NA,CASSIGEVYNQPQHF,TGTGCCAGTAGTATAGGTGAAGTATACAATCAGCCCCAGCATTTT
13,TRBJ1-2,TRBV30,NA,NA,CAWSVQGSYGYTF,TGTGCCTGGAGTGTACAAGGAAGCTATGGCTACACCTTC
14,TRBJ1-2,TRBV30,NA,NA,CAWSGLGRDYGYTF,TGTGCCTGGAGTGGGTTGGGCAGGGATTATGGCTACACCTTC
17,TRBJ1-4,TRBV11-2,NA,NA,CASSASGGRAIKEKLFF,TGTGCCAGCAGCGCCAGCGGGGGCAGGGCAATTAAGGAAAAACTGTTTTTT
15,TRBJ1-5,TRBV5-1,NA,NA,CASSLGVMEGETQHF,TGCGCCAGCAGCTTGGGGGTCATGGAGGGGGAGACCCAGCATTTT
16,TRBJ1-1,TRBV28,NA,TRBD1,CASSFLQGAGGTEAFF,TGTGCCAGCAGTTTCCTGCAGGGGGCGGGGGGCACTGAAGCTTTCTTT
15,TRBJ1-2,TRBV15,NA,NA,CATSRQTGTNYGYTF,TGTGCCACCAGCAGGCAGACGGGGACGAACTATGGCTACACCTTC
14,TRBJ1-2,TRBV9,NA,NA,CASSVGGGNYGYTF,TGTGCCAGCAGCGTTGGGGGTGGGAACTATGGCTACACCTTC
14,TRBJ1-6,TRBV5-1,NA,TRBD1,CASSYRQGGSPLHF,TGCGCCAGCAGCTACCGACAGGGTGGTTCACCCCTCCACTTT
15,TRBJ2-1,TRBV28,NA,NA,CASTRGGGLINEQFF,TGTGCCAGCACCCGAGGGGGAGGGCTGATTAATGAGCAGTTCTTC
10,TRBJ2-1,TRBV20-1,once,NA,CSAFKDEQFF,TGCAGTGCTTTTAAGGATGAGCAGTTCTTC